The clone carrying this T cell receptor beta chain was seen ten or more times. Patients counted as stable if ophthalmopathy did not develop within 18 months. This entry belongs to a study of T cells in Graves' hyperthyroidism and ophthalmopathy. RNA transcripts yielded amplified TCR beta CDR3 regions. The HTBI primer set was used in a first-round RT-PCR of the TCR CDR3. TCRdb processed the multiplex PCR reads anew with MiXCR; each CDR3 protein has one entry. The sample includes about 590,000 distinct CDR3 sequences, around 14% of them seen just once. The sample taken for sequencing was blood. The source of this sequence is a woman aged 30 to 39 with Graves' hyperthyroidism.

CDR3 amino acids: CAWSVWGTGSEQYF. The CDR3 DNA sequence: TGTGCCTGGAGTGTATGGGGGACAGGGTCCGAGCAGTACTTC. The V and J genes are TRBV30 and TRBJ2-7; 9 positions agree with TRBD1. Germline values: CDR1 GTSNPN, CDR2 SVGIG (reference sequence). The ends lost 0 bases at V and 6 bases at J; junction bases unmatched: 6. The CDR3 runs 14 residues.